These T cell receptor beta chains were read from a single sample in a study of spatial heterogeneity in lung cancer. One entry per CDR3 protein, called by TCRdb with MiXCR from the 5' RACE reads. This repertoire shows 72,000 or so distinct CDR3 sequences, approximately 9% found once; its top ten account for around 1.9%. The sample in question was PBMCs, obtained at follow-up. The receptor source for this set is a female donor with early-stage non-small cell lung cancer. The CDR3 runs from the conserved cysteine through the conserved F or W. D genes are given only for firm matches. Only part of the rows carry a size: once, few, many, or a class if the clone is expanded.

clone size | CDR3 length | J gene | V gene | D gene | CDR3 DNA | CDR3 protein
many | 12 | TRBJ2-7 | TRBV10-1 | TRBD2 | TGCGCCAGCAGTGCTAGCGGGTACGAGCAGTACTTC | CASSASGYEQYF
NA | 14 | TRBJ2-1 | TRBV20-1 | NA | TGCAGTGCCTCCCCGGAGGACCTCTACAATGAGCAGTTCTTC | CSASPEDLYNEQFF
few | 17 | TRBJ2-5 | TRBV10-3 | TRBD2 | TGTGCCATCAGTGGGGGGCTAGCGGGAGGAGAAGAGGAGACCCAGTACTTC | CAISGGLAGGEEETQYF
many | 13 | TRBJ2-7 | TRBV15 | NA | TGTGCCACCAGCAGAGATCCGGGGACGGAGCAGTACTTC | CATSRDPGTEQYF
few | 15 | TRBJ2-1 | TRBV28 | NA | TGTGCCAGCAGCGCCCCCCGGGGGCTAGCTTTTGAGCAGTTCTTC | CASSAPRGLAFEQFF
many | 13 | TRBJ1-4 | TRBV5-1 | NA | TGCGCCAGCAGCTTGGATGGAGGTGAAAAACTGTTTTTT | CASSLDGGEKLFF
many | 12 | TRBJ1-1 | TRBV30 | NA | TGTGCCTGGGGACAGATGAACACTGAAGCTTTCTTT | CAWGQMNTEAFF
few | 15 | TRBJ2-1 | TRBV6-5 | TRBD1 | TGTGCCAGCAGTAGGGACAGGGGGCCATACAATGAGCAGTTCTTC | CASSRDRGPYNEQFF
many | 15 | TRBJ2-2 | TRBV28 | TRBD2 | TGTGCCGTCCAAATCAGCGGGAGGGACACCGGGGAGCTGTTTTTT | CAVQISGRDTGELFF
many | 14 | TRBJ1-1 | TRBV28 | NA | TGTGCCAGCAGTACGGGGCAGGCGAACACTGAAGCTTTCTTT | CASSTGQANTEAFF
many | 15 | TRBJ2-1 | TRBV6-1 | TRBD2 | TGTGCCAGCAGTGAAATTACTAGCGGTTACAATGAGCAGTTCTTC | CASSEITSGYNEQFF
many | 15 | TRBJ1-4 | TRBV7-2 | NA | TGTGCCAGCAGCTTAGATGTCAGCTTTAATGAAAAACTGTTTTTT | CASSLDVSFNEKLFF
few | 16 | TRBJ2-1 | TRBV29-1 | NA | TGCAGCGTTGAAATTACCGGCAGGGCTGTATTCAATGAGCAGTTCTTC | CSVEITGRAVFNEQFF
many | 13 | TRBJ2-5 | TRBV7-3 | NA | TGTGCCAGCAGCTTACGGCAGGAAGAGACCCAGTACTTC | CASSLRQEETQYF
many | 15 | TRBJ2-5 | TRBV5-1 | NA | TGCGCCAGCAGCTTGGTGTCTGGGGCAGGAAAGACCCAGTACTTC | CASSLVSGAGKTQYF
few | 14 | TRBJ2-1 | TRBV29-1 | TRBD2 | TGCAGCGCCCGACTAGCGGGGTCCTACAATGAGCAGTTCTTC | CSARLAGSYNEQFF
NA | 16 | TRBJ1-5 | TRBV5-1 | NA | TGCGCCAGCAGCTCGGGGACCTTAAGTAGCAATCAGCCCCAGCATTTT | CASSSGTLSSNQPQHF
many | 14 | TRBJ1-4 | TRBV5-1 | NA | TGCGCCAGCAGCGCACCAGGGTCGGGTGAAAAACTGTTTTTT | CASSAPGSGEKLFF
many | 15 | TRBJ2-1 | TRBV6-2/TRBV6-3 | TRBD2 | TGTGCCAGCGCCTTTGGACTAGAGTTGGTCAATGAGCAGTTCTTC | CASAFGLELVNEQFF
few | 16 | TRBJ2-2 | TRBV18 | NA | TGTGCCAGCTCACCAGTGTCAAGTTCGAACACCGGGGAGCTGTTTTTT | CASSPVSSSNTGELFF
many | 15 | TRBJ1-2 | TRBV28 | NA | TGTGCCAGCAGCCCACCCGGCTTTCGGGACTATGGCTACACCTTC | CASSPPGFRDYGYTF
many | 15 | TRBJ2-3 | TRBV7-3 | NA | TGTGCCAGCAGCTTAGGCGGGTACAGCACAGATACGCAGTATTTT | CASSLGGYSTDTQYF
many | 13 | TRBJ1-2 | TRBV28 | TRBD1 | TGTGCCAGCAGTGGGGACAGGGGAGATGGCTACACCTTC | CASSGDRGDGYTF
many | 16 | TRBJ2-3 | TRBV5-5 | NA | TGTGCCAGCAGCCCCGTGGGAGCACATGAGCCAGATACGCAGTATTTT | CASSPVGAHEPDTQYF
many | 12 | TRBJ2-7 | TRBV18 | NA | TGTGCCAGCTCACCATTCGGGTACGAGCAGTACTTC | CASSPFGYEQYF
many | 15 | TRBJ2-3 | TRBV30 | TRBD1 | TGTGCCTGGAGTGTGGGGACAGGGAAGGAAGGTACGCAGTATTTT | CAWSVGTGKEGTQYF
few | 13 | TRBJ1-2 | TRBV7-9 | TRBD1 | TGTGCCAGCAGCTTACGGGACAGCTATGGCTACACCTTC | CASSLRDSYGYTF
many | 15 | TRBJ2-2 | TRBV28 | NA | TGTGCCAGCAGTTTGGCGCTATCGATTAACGGGGAGCTGTTTTTT | CASSLALSINGELFF
many | 14 | TRBJ2-6 | TRBV2 | NA | TGTGCCAGCAGTGAGCTATCTGGGGCCAACGTCCTGACTTTC | CASSELSGANVLTF
NA | 13 | TRBJ1-1 | TRBV20-1 | NA | TGCAGTGCCAAACAGGATTTGAACACTGAAGCTATCTTT | CSAKQDLNTEAIF
many | 14 | TRBJ2-5 | TRBV6-6 | NA | TGTGCCAGCAGTGCTGGACAAATACAAGAGACCCAGTACTTC | CASSAGQIQETQYF
many | 14 | TRBJ2-5 | TRBV5-5 | TRBD2 | TGTGCCAGCAGCCGACTAGCGGTGACTGAGACCCAGTACTTC | CASSRLAVTETQYF
many | 15 | TRBJ2-1 | TRBV11-3 | NA | TGTGCCAGCAGCCTAGGAGGGACAGAATACAATGAGCAGTTCTTC | CASSLGGTEYNEQFF
few | 17 | TRBJ1-5 | TRBV4-1 | NA | TGCGCCAGCAGCCAGGTGACAGGCCGTTATTCCAATCAGCCCCAGCATTTT | CASSQVTGRYSNQPQHF
NA | 17 | TRBJ2-1 | TRBV5-1 | TRBD2 | TGCGCCAGCAGCTTGGTAGCGGGAGGGAGCTCCTACAATGAGCAGTTCTTC | CASSLVAGGSSYNEQFF
many | 13 | TRBJ2-4 | TRBV5-1 | NA | TGCGCCAGCAGCTTGTATACAGGGAGCATTCAGTACTTC | CASSLYTGSIQYF
many | 13 | TRBJ1-3 | TRBV10-3 | NA | TGTGCCATCACAGAGGGCACCGGAAACACCATATATTTT | CAITEGTGNTIYF
many | 12 | TRBJ2-1 | TRBV5-4 | NA | TGTGCCAGCAGCTTGGAGGCGAGCGAGCAGTTCTTC | CASSLEASEQFF
few | 15 | TRBJ2-3 | TRBV5-1 | NA | TGCGCCAGCAGCTTGTTCGCGGAACCCACAGATACGCAGTATTTT | CASSLFAEPTDTQYF
many | 12 | TRBJ2-5 | TRBV29-1 | NA | TGCAGCGTTGTCAGCATTCAAGAGACCCAGTACTTC | CSVVSIQETQYF
many | 15 | TRBJ2-3 | TRBV5-1 | TRBD2 | TGCGCCAGCAGCGGGCTATGGCGGGAGATGGATACGCAGTATTTT | CASSGLWREMDTQYF
few | 14 | TRBJ2-6 | TRBV19 | NA | TGTGCCAGTATGACGGTTGGCGGGGCCAACGTCCTGACTTTC | CASMTVGGANVLTF
NA | 15 | TRBJ1-1 | TRBV18 | NA | TGTGCCAGCTCACCAGCCACAGGGAGAGGGGCTGAAGCTTTCTTT | CASSPATGRGAEAFF
few | 12 | TRBJ2-6 | TRBV2 | NA | TGTGCCAGCACCGTCGGGGCCAACGTCCTGACTTTC | CASTVGANVLTF
many | 12 | TRBJ1-5 | TRBV6-1 | TRBD1 | TGTGCCAGCAGTAGAGCAGGGGGGCCCCAGCATTTT | CASSRAGGPQHF
many | 10 | TRBJ2-5 | TRBV2 | NA | TGTGCCAGCTCCCAAACTACCCAGTACTTC | CASSQTTQYF
few | 13 | TRBJ2-1 | TRBV14 | NA | TGTGCCAGCAGCCAAGCAGGGTTGGATGAGCAGTTCTTC | CASSQAGLDEQFF
few | 16 | TRBJ2-2 | TRBV7-9 | TRBD2 | TGTGCCAGCAGCTTAACCCCGGGACTAGCGACCGGGGAGCTGTTTTTT | CASSLTPGLATGELFF